A selection of T cell receptor beta chains follows, all from one sample in a study of OX40 agonist ivuxolimab in advanced cancers. The protocol was immunoSEQ multiplex PCR, while the TCRdb copy is restricted to in-frame clones and leaves out a portion. The sample records about 35,000 clones, 84% being singletons. The sample here was CD4+ or CD8+ T cells sorted from blood, taken in a trial of the OX40 agonist ivuxolimab. The origin of the receptors is an adult with an advanced solid tumor such as melanoma, head and neck, liver or kidney cancer. Each CDR3 is given with its conserved first and last residue. A D gene is named only where the DNA matches it firmly. A clone size is listed for some rows: how often the clone was seen (once, few, many), or a class if it is expanded.

CDR3 length | clone size | J gene | D gene | V gene | CDR3 DNA | CDR3 protein
17 | - | TRBJ2-3 | - | TRBV21-1 | TGTGCCAGCAGCAACCCGCGGGACCCCCGTAGCACAGATACGCAGTATTTT | CASSNPRDPRSTDTQYF
14 | - | TRBJ2-5 | - | TRBV29-1 | TGCAGCGTTGAAGGGGCAGGGGACCAAGAGACCCAGTACTTC | CSVEGAGDQETQYF
12 | many | TRBJ2-1 | - | TRBV6-6 | TGTGCCAGCAGTCCCGGGGTGAATGAGCAGTTCTTC | CASSPGVNEQFF
17 | - | TRBJ1-1 | - | TRBV7-3 | TGTGCCAGCAGCTTGTGGGCAGGTGTAGGGACGAACACTGAAGCTTTCTTT | CASSLWAGVGTNTEAFF
16 | - | TRBJ1-5 | - | TRBV4-2 | TGTGCCAGCAGCCAAGATCATCAGGCCCCGGGGCAGCCCCAGCATTTT | CASSQDHQAPGQPQHF
15 | - | TRBJ1-3 | TRBD1 | TRBV30 | TGTGCCTGGAGTTGGGACAGCAGCTCTGGAAACACCATATATTTT | CAWSWDSSSGNTIYF
15 | once | TRBJ2-7 | TRBD1 | TRBV29-1 | TGCAGCGTTGAAGCTCACGGGGACAGGGGCTACGAGCAGTACTTC | CSVEAHGDRGYEQYF
15 | - | TRBJ2-1 | - | TRBV5-4 | TGTGCCAGCAGCCCCCACGGGAGTTCCTACAATGAGCAGTTCTTC | CASSPHGSSYNEQFF
17 | - | TRBJ2-1 | TRBD2 | TRBV9 | TGTGCCAGCAGCGTACTCGCGGGCCCGGGGAGGGACAATGAGCAGTTCTTC | CASSVLAGPGRDNEQFF
15 | - | TRBJ2-7 | TRBD1 | TRBV7-9 | TGTGCCAGCAGCCTAACACGGGACAGCTCCTACGAGCAGTACTTC | CASSLTRDSSYEQYF
13 | - | TRBJ2-7 | TRBD1 | TRBV27 | TGTGCCAGTTCCCCAGGGGGCGGGTACGAGCAGTACTTC | CASSPGGGYEQYF
15 | - | TRBJ1-6 | - | TRBV5-4 | TGTGCCAGCAGCTTTAACAGGGCCCCTAATTCACCCCTCCACTTT | CASSFNRAPNSPLHF
15 | - | TRBJ1-3 | - | TRBV6-5 | TGTGCCAGCAGTCTACAGGGTACATATGGAAACACCATATATTTT | CASSLQGTYGNTIYF
16 | - | TRBJ2-5 | TRBD2 | TRBV7-9 | TGTGCCAGCAGCCCTCGGACTAGCGGGATGGAGGAGACCCAGTACTTC | CASSPRTSGMEETQYF
13 | - | TRBJ1-1 | - | TRBV4-3 | TGCGCCAGCAGCCAAGAGGAGGGCTCTGAAGCTTTCTTT | CASSQEEGSEAFF